A selection of T cell receptor beta chains follows, all from one sample in a study of cytomegalovirus exposure and HLA in healthy donors. Libraries were prepared by immunoSEQ multiplex PCR; TCRdb keeps only in-frame clonotypes and omits some of them. This sample's clone table lists 140,000 or so clones. Sequencing used PBMCs. Receptors originate from a male donor in good health and CMV-seronegative. Each CDR3 is given without its conserved first and last residue. Each record gives: D gene, V gene, J gene, CDR3 protein. D genes are given only for firm matches.

.	TRBV7-7	TRBJ2-1	ASSLVGSGEKF
.	TRBV25-1	TRBJ2-1	ASSDVASEYNEQF
.	TRBV19	TRBJ1-2	ASSIPGIPLGGYT
TRBD2	TRBV9	TRBJ2-5	ASSVFGSGGRETQY
TRBD2	TRBV9	TRBJ2-1	ASSGTRGYNEQF
.	TRBV7-9	TRBJ2-7	ASSLGQPYEQY
TRBD1	TRBV7-2	TRBJ2-2	ASSPQGQGGSRELF
TRBD2	TRBV7-3	TRBJ2-1	ASSLTPELAANNEQF
TRBD2	TRBV27	TRBJ2-4	ASSYTGAGGAKNIQY
TRBD1	TRBV29-1	TRBJ1-5	SVVRGDGPQH
.	TRBV9	TRBJ2-5	ASSVVGGQAYETQY
TRBD1	TRBV27	TRBJ1-2	ASRPQGAFNYGYT
.	TRBV5-1	TRBJ1-1	ASRNGGSAF
.	TRBV14	TRBJ2-7	ASSQDMARRYEQY
.	TRBV5-1	TRBJ1-1	ASSLVHSVTEAF
.	TRBV10-3	TRBJ1-2	ATLQEGYT
.	TRBV28	TRBJ2-7	ASSSRVSYEQY
.	TRBV5-1	TRBJ2-5	ASSLQGRETQY
.	TRBV7-9	TRBJ2-5	ASRPTGEETQY
.	TRBV6-1	TRBJ1-1	ASSEAGTEAF
.	TRBV5-6	TRBJ2-2	ASNERRTWNTGELF
.	TRBV15	TRBJ1-1	ATSVGQLNTEAF
TRBD2	TRBV9	TRBJ2-3	ASSARTRFTDTQY
TRBD2	TRBV28	TRBJ2-7	ATVGLAEGEQY
.	TRBV27	TRBJ2-3	ASKRADTQY
.	TRBV29-1	TRBJ1-2	SVTLNYGYT
.	TRBV7-9	TRBJ1-3	ASSLGAGTGNTIY
TRBD1	TRBV4-3	TRBJ2-1	ASSQDPLRGPSYNEQF
.	TRBV18	TRBJ2-3	ASSRDIVTDTQY